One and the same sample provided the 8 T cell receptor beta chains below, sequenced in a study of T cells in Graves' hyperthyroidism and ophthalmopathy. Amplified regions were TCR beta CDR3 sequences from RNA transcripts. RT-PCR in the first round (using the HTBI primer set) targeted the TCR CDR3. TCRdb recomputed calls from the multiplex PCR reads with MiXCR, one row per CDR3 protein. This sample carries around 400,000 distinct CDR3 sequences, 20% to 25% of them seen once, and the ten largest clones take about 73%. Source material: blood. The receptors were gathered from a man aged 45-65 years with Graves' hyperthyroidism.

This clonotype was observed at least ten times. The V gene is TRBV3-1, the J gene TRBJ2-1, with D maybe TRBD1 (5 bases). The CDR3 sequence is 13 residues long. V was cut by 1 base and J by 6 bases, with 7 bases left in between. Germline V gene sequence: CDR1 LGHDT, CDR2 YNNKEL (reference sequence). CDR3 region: CASSQVQGNEQFF. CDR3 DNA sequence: TGTGCCAGCAGCCAAGTGCAGGGCAATGAGCAGTTCTTC.

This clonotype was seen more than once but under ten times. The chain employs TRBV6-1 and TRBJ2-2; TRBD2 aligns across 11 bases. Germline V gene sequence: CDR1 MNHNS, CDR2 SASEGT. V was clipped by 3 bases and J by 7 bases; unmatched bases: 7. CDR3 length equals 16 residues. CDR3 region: CASSDGTSGSFGELFF. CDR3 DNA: TGTGCCAGCAGTGACGGAACTAGCGGGAGCTTCGGGGAGCTGTTTTTT.

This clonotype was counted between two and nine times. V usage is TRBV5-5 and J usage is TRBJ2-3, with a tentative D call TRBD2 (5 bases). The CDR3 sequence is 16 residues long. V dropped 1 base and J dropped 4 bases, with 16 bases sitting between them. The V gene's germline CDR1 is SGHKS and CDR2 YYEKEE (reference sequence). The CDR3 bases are TGTGCCAGCAGCTTGACGGCGGAGGTGGCCTCAGATACGCAGTATTTT. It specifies CASSLTAEVASDTQYF. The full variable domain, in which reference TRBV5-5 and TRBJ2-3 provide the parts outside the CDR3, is DAGVTQSPTHLIKTRGQQVTLRCSPISGHKSVSWYQQVLGQGPQFIFQYYEKEERGRGNFPDRFSARQFPNYSSELNVNALLLGDSALYLCASSLTAEVASDTQYFGPGTRLTVL.

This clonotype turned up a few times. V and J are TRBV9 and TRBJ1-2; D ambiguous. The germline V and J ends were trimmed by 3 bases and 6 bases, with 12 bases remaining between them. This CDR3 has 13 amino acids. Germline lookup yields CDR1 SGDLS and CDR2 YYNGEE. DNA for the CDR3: TGTGCCAGCAGCGCAGCTGGTCCTGATGGCTACACCTTC. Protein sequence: CASSAAGPDGYTF.

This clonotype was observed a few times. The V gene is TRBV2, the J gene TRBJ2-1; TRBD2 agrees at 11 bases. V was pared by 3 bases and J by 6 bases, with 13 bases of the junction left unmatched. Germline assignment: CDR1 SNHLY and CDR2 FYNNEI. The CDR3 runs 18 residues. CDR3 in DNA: TGTGCCAGCAGTGAGGGGGGGTTAGCGGGAGGGTCTGGCAATGAGCAGTTCTTC. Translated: CASSEGGLAGGSGNEQFF.

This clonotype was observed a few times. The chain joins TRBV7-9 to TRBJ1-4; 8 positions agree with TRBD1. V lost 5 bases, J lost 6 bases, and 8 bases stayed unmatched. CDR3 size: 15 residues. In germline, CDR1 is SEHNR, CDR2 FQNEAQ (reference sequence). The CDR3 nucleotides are TGTGCCAGCAGCACCATCAGGGGGCCCTATGAAAAACTGTTTTTT. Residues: CASSTIRGPYEKLFF.

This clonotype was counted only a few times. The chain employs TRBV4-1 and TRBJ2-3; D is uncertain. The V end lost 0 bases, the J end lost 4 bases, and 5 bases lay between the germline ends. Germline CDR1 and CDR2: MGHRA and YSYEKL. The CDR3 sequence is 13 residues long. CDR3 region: CASSQDPADTQYF. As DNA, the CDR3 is TGCGCCAGCAGCCAAGATCCGGCAGATACGCAGTATTTT.

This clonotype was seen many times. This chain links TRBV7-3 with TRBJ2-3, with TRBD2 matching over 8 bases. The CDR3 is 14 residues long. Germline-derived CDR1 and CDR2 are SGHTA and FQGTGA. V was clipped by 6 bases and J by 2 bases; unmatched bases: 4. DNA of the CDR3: TGTGCCAGCAGATTTAGCGGGAACACAGATACGCAGTATTTT. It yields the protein CASRFSGNTDTQYF.